Listed below are T cell receptor beta chains from one sample, sequenced in a study of blood T cell repertoires in COVID-19. TCRdb keeps only in-frame clones here, not all; method: immunoSEQ multiplex PCR. The sample includes some 150,000 clones, about 89% of them seen just once. What was sequenced was PBMCs or T cells enriched from blood (not recorded which). All receptors derive from a woman under 30 who had recovered from COVID-19. Each CDR3 is given with its conserved first and last residue. D genes are given only for firm matches. The size field is filled for only some rows; it gives once, few, many or a size class.

size	J	D	V	CDR3	DNA
-	TRBJ1-3	-	TRBV28	CASSRGAGENTIYF	TGTGCCAGCAGTCGCGGGGCGGGGGAAAACACCATATATTTT
-	TRBJ1-1	TRBD1	TRBV28	CASSLQRTGLMYTEAFF	TGTGCCAGCAGTTTACAAAGGACAGGATTAATGTACACTGAAGCTTTCTTT
-	TRBJ2-5	-	TRBV3-1/TRBV3-2	CASSLPRETQYF	TGTGCCAGCAGCCTCCCCCGAGAGACCCAGTACTTC
-	TRBJ2-3	-	TRBV19	CASSIGTRGTDTQYF	TGTGCCAGTAGTATCGGGACTCGAGGCACAGATACGCAGTATTTT
-	TRBJ2-3	-	TRBV19	CASTPRREYRSSTDTQYF	TGTGCCAGTACCCCTCGGAGGGAATACCGTTCTAGCACAGATACGCAGTATTTT
-	TRBJ1-2	-	TRBV19	CASSMVDGEANYGYTF	TGTGCCAGTAGTATGGTCGACGGGGAGGCTAACTATGGCTACACCTTC
-	TRBJ1-2	TRBD1	TRBV7-9	CASSKTGQGYTNYGYTF	TGTGCCAGCAGCAAAACGGGACAGGGATATACTAACTATGGCTACACCTTC
-	TRBJ1-2	-	TRBV29-1	CSATGLEGYTF	TGCAGCGCAACAGGGTTGGAGGGCTACACCTTC
-	TRBJ2-1	-	TRBV14	CASSQLYPRGEYNEQFF	TGTGCCAGCAGCCAACTATACCCCCGGGGAGAATACAATGAGCAGTTCTTC
-	TRBJ2-5	-	TRBV29-1	CSVEGGLGLITQETQYF	TGCAGCGTTGAGGGGGGATTAGGTCTTATCACCCAAGAGACCCAGTACTTC
-	TRBJ2-7	-	TRBV27	CASSLPDKTYEQYF	TGTGCCAGCAGTCTACCGGACAAAACCTACGAGCAGTACTTC
-	TRBJ2-7	TRBD2	TRBV6-2/TRBV6-3	CASSYSHGRWNYEQYF	TGTGCCAGCAGTTACTCGCACGGGAGGTGGAACTACGAGCAGTACTTC
-	TRBJ2-3	TRBD2	TRBV30	CAWVTSGHHTQYF	TGTGCCTGGGTAACTAGCGGGCACCATACGCAGTATTTT
-	TRBJ2-7	-	TRBV4-2	CASSQDWDSPSYEQYF	TGTGCCAGCAGCCAAGATTGGGACTCTCCATCCTACGAGCAGTACTTC
-	TRBJ2-7	-	TRBV3-1/TRBV3-2	CASSQTGNEQYF	TGTGCCAGCAGCCAAACAGGGAACGAGCAGTACTTC
-	TRBJ2-2	TRBD2	TRBV18	CASSLNLAGEAGELFF	TGTGCCAGCTCCCTCAACCTCGCGGGAGAGGCCGGGGAGCTGTTTTTT
-	TRBJ1-1	-	TRBV6-4	CASSHDGEAFF	TGTGCCAGCAGTCACGACGGGGAAGCTTTCTTT
-	TRBJ1-4	-	TRBV18	CASSSNRETNEKLFF	TGTGCCAGCTCATCGAACAGGGAAACTAATGAAAAACTGTTTTTT
-	TRBJ2-7	TRBD1	TRBV6-5	CASRIGTGSFYEQYF	TGTGCCAGCAGAATCGGGACAGGGAGTTTCTACGAGCAGTACTTC
-	TRBJ2-5	-	TRBV9	CASSVNSRGAETQYF	TGTGCCAGCAGCGTAAATTCAAGGGGCGCAGAGACCCAGTACTTC
once	TRBJ2-3	TRBD2	TRBV2	CASSLGTSSSDTQYF	TGTGCCAGCAGTTTAGGGACTAGCTCTTCAGATACGCAGTATTTT
-	TRBJ2-1	-	TRBV12-1	CASSFVAGTAEDNEQFF	TGTGCCAGCAGCTTTGTGGCGGGAACGGCAGAGGACAATGAGCAGTTCTTC
-	TRBJ2-1	-	TRBV7-2	CASSLAIQAAEQFF	TGTGCCAGCAGCTTAGCGATCCAAGCGGCGGAGCAGTTCTTC
-	TRBJ1-1	-	TRBV10-1	CASSESGGNTEAFF	TGCGCCAGCAGTGAGTCCGGGGGGAACACTGAAGCTTTCTTT